The rows below give T cell receptor beta chains drawn from one sample of a study of blood T cell repertoires in COVID-19. The table came from immunoSEQ multiplex PCR; TCRdb's copy has only in-frame clones and leaves some out. Here the sample spans approximately 150,000 clones, 65% to 80% being singletons. Input material: peripheral blood. The receptor set was obtained from a man aged 55 to 70 with acute or convalescent COVID-19. Each CDR3 is given with its conserved first and last residue.

V gene	J gene	CDR3 protein
TRBV24-1	TRBJ2-1	CATSDHPGLAGGLGSNEQFF
TRBV12-5	TRBJ1-3	CASGRLRGITGNTIYF
TRBV30	TRBJ1-4	CAWSRQGGEKLFF
TRBV7-2	TRBJ2-1	CASSFAASGGLEQFF
TRBV7-9	TRBJ1-1	CASSLGRGVTEAFF
TRBV30	TRBJ1-4	CAWWVRGRREKLFF
TRBV27	TRBJ1-3	CASRAGDTGSGNTIYF
TRBV5-1	TRBJ2-5	CASSLASSGSGETQYF
TRBV11-3	TRBJ2-3	CASSTRGDTDTQYF
TRBV15	TRBJ1-1	CATSEWQYMNTEAFF
TRBV7-9	TRBJ2-7	CASSQGQGLSYEQYF
TRBV2	TRBJ2-7	CASSAQPMTSGRNEQYF
TRBV10-1	TRBJ2-2	CASSESPGLVAGELFF
TRBV15	TRBJ2-7	CATSRVRQVDYEQYF
TRBV6-5	TRBJ2-1	CASTQLAAHYNEQFF
TRBV5-1	TRBJ2-1	CASSTTSGRSGEQFF
TRBV7-9	TRBJ2-4	CASSRWEVAKNIQYF
TRBV28	TRBJ1-2	CASGLGGANYGYTF
TRBV27	TRBJ2-7	CASSWGREQYF
TRBV15	TRBJ2-1	CAIRDRGPYNEQFF
TRBV10-3	TRBJ2-1	CAISERQAVGGRQFF
TRBV6-5	TRBJ2-5	CASSYGTGIETQYF
TRBV9	TRBJ2-5	CASSVAGAGGPQETQYF
TRBV10-1	TRBJ2-7	CASSESAPTSSYEQYF
TRBV6-5	TRBJ1-1	CASSYSRGEAFF
TRBV7-7	TRBJ2-5	CASSPGTGAGETQYF
TRBV11-2	TRBJ2-7	CASSVQLPNEQYF
TRBV25-1	TRBJ1-5	CASSAAGGTGPQHF
TRBV19	TRBJ1-1	CASRVTGSRGDTEAFF
TRBV28	TRBJ2-1	CASSSPKEGGSYNEQFF
TRBV10-1	TRBJ2-7	CASSEGTSGRSYEQYF
TRBV24-1	TRBJ2-7	CATSDFKGQSGYEQYF
TRBV5-1	TRBJ2-5	CASSLGQQETQYF
TRBV7-9	TRBJ1-4	CASSSGGSVEKLFF
TRBV13	TRBJ1-1	CASSRGAGMDTEAFF
TRBV6-5	TRBJ2-7	CASSYSWRDEQYF
TRBV5-1	TRBJ2-5	CASSPRTSGSGETQYF
TRBV30	TRBJ2-1	CAWSAMSVKYNEQFF
TRBV18	TRBJ2-3	CASSPGVKDTQYF
TRBV5-1	TRBJ2-3	CASSLASGRTDTQYF
TRBV18	TRBJ1-4	CASSPLAGLQLFF
TRBV6-5	TRBJ1-1	CASSYSGSGRSEAFF
TRBV30	TRBJ1-1	CAWSVQLDSTEAFF
TRBV15	TRBJ1-1	CATLGGGTEAFF
TRBV5-4	TRBJ1-1	CASSLGAPGRTEAFF
TRBV3-1/TRBV3-2	TRBJ2-3	CASSKARVGGTDTQYF
TRBV24-1	TRBJ2-3	CATSDPSTSGSFSTDTQYF
TRBV24-1	TRBJ1-5	CATSDPNQPQHF
TRBV13	TRBJ2-5	CASSPGLARTGETQYF
TRBV7-2	TRBJ2-7	CASSLGLAGSYEQYF
TRBV7-9	TRBJ2-1	CASSLPRRLAGAGNEQFF
TRBV28	TRBJ2-7	CASRNGQGTGEQYF
TRBV10-3	TRBJ2-5	CAISEGRTSGGQETQYF
TRBV6-5	TRBJ1-2	CASSYDRVYGYTF
TRBV6-2/TRBV6-3	TRBJ2-7	CASSYSGGGYFYEQYF